Listed below are T cell receptor beta chains from one sample, sequenced in a study of T cells after yellow fever vaccination. Each CDR3 protein gets one entry after TCRdb re-called the 5' RACE reads with MiXCR. The sample comprises around 300,000 distinct CDR3 sequences, around 4.5% of which are singletons, and less than 20% rests with the top ten. The sequenced sample was PBMCs, obtained 15 days after the yellow fever booster vaccination. The source of these receptors is a young man who received the YFV17D yellow fever vaccine. Each CDR3 is given with its conserved first and last residue. The D gene is left open where the match is weak. Only some rows state a clone size, as once, few, many or a class for expanded clones.

>many|TRBV20-1|TRBJ2-3|-
CSANPQSARRGSQYF
>few|TRBV7-9|TRBJ1-1|-
CASSYPTLGLKDTEAFF
>-|TRBV12-3/TRBV12-4|TRBJ2-3|TRBD1
CASSPGQGVNTQYF
>few|TRBV4-3|TRBJ1-6|-
CASSQGQARRGFNSPLHF
>-|TRBV2|TRBJ2-3|TRBD2
CASARGSGSTSTDTQYF
>many|TRBV4-3|TRBJ1-2|-
CASSPARGNALYGYTF
>many|TRBV12-3/TRBV12-4|TRBJ1-2|-
CASSTNPGSSYYGYTF
>many|TRBV20-1|TRBJ2-3|-
CSARPGAGGGDTQYF
>many|TRBV4-2|TRBJ1-2|-
CASSQGGRLGYGYTF
>many|TRBV12-3/TRBV12-4|TRBJ2-7|TRBD2
CASLRGGSYEQYF
>-|TRBV11-2|TRBJ2-1|TRBD2
CASSLEGLAELGEQFF
>many|TRBV5-1|TRBJ2-1|-
CASDLGGEYNEQFF
>-|TRBV7-9|TRBJ2-3|-
CASSLGGPGTQYF
>-|TRBV3-1|TRBJ2-1|TRBD2
CASSVNSGGYNEQFF
>-|TRBV5-1|TRBJ1-1|-
CASSLMDPNTEAFF
>-|TRBV19|TRBJ2-7|-
CASSTQDSIEQYF
>-|TRBV10-3|TRBJ1-6|-
CAISERADLHSYNSPLHF
>many|TRBV7-2|TRBJ2-2|-
CASSPHPTGELFF
>-|TRBV9|TRBJ1-2|TRBD1
CASSVLDRGRSSYGYTF
>many|TRBV5-1|TRBJ2-7|-
CATIMGAGYYEQYF
>many|TRBV20-1|TRBJ1-6|-
CSALGEWSSYNSPLHF
>many|TRBV5-1|TRBJ2-7|-
CASSFRGAHEQYF
>-|TRBV12-3/TRBV12-4|TRBJ2-1|TRBD2
CASSQLAGGSGSYNEQFF
>many|TRBV10-3|TRBJ2-3|-
CAISLPDSRDTQYF
>few|TRBV6-1|TRBJ1-5|TRBD1
CASSVSTGGNQPQHF
>few|TRBV14|TRBJ1-3|-
CASSQFRGNTIYF
>few|TRBV4-3|TRBJ2-3|-
CASGVDLDSIDTQYF
>-|TRBV4-1|TRBJ2-3|-
CASSQETGHTDTQYF
>few|TRBV20-1|TRBJ1-2|-
CSASLGLDYGYTF
>many|TRBV7-8|TRBJ2-2|-
CASSQRQNTGELFF
>many|TRBV6-1|TRBJ1-2|-
CASRAGRQEFHGYTF
>few|TRBV20-1|TRBJ1-1|-
CSARGQGEDEAFF
>many|TRBV5-1|TRBJ2-1|-
CASSLATRGNEQFF
>-|TRBV6-1|TRBJ2-1|-
CASSPDRTYNEQFF
>many|TRBV7-6|TRBJ2-3|-
CASSFRDNTDTQYF
>-|TRBV25-1|TRBJ2-1|-
CASSGLGGPPGYEQFF
>-|TRBV16|TRBJ1-5|-
CASSQLPGQGQPQHF
>-|TRBV10-3|TRBJ1-3|-
CAISDPTGPGNTIYF
>-|TRBV7-9|TRBJ1-1|-
CASSLGEMNTEAFF
>-|TRBV12-3/TRBV12-4|TRBJ2-3|-
CASRDKTSTDTQYF
>-|TRBV27|TRBJ1-1|-
CASSSGLRGNTEAFF
>-|TRBV27|TRBJ2-7|-
CASSLFAGGSSYEQYF
>many|TRBV7-3|TRBJ2-7|-
CASSLEPTYEQYF
>-|TRBV30|TRBJ2-1|-
CAWRWGGRNEQFF
>many|TRBV27|TRBJ1-2|TRBD1
CASSQTGDGYTF
>-|TRBV4-2|TRBJ1-4|TRBD1
CASSQDRGFNEKLFF
>few|TRBV5-6|TRBJ1-5|-
CASSATGNQPQHF
>-|TRBV15|TRBJ2-7|TRBD2
CATSRGRERGYEQYF
>many|TRBV7-8|TRBJ1-6|-
CASSTTTRDSTYNSPLHF
>many|TRBV4-3|TRBJ1-4|TRBD1
CASSHLGQGDEKLFF
>-|TRBV18|TRBJ2-3|TRBD1
CASSPRQGAADTLYF
>-|TRBV4-2|TRBJ2-5|-
CASSQTSHDETQYF
>-|TRBV6-2/TRBV6-3|TRBJ2-1|-
CASSYEGTAIDEQFF
>many|TRBV5-1|TRBJ2-7|TRBD1
CASSNRGPPEQYF
>many|TRBV6-6|TRBJ2-1|TRBD2
CASSYSSWRGVYNEQFF